The 21 T cell receptor beta chains presented below share a single source sample, sequenced in a study of vaccination and CD4 T cells after COVID-19. The treatment was: roughly 10-day PBMC culture with coronavirus spike peptide pools or control peptides (ViraFEST assay). Which antigens these TCRs recognize remains unknown. The Oncomine TCR Beta short-read assay generated sequence data from the DNA of cultured CD4+ T cells. One entry per CDR3 protein, called by TCRdb with MiXCR from the PCR reads. The table lists about 26,000 distinct CDR3 sequences, about 40% of them singletons. The sample comprised CD4+ T cells from blood, cultured in vitro. Receptors originate from a human donor who had recovered from COVID-19.

J is TRBJ1-2 and V is TRBV29-1; 9 nucleotides line up with TRBD1. Germline V lookup: CDR1 SQVTM, CDR2 ANQGSEA. J was trimmed by 5 bases and V by 5 bases; bases with no gene match: 12. The CDR3 has 15 residues. CDR3 protein: CSVSATTGGEYGYTF. Here the CDR3 DNA reads TGCAGCGTTTCTGCAACGACAGGGGGGGAGTATGGCTACACCTTC.

The chain recombines TRBV20-1 with TRBJ2-7; TRBD1 agrees at 8 bases. CDR3 length: 14 amino acids. Germline V gives CDR1 DFQATT, CDR2 SNEGSKA (reference sequence). V was clipped by 5 bases and J by 1 base; unmatched bases: 7. The CDR3 reads CSAPHDRGSYEQYF. Written as DNA, the CDR3 is TGCAGTGCTCCTCACGACAGGGGATCCTACGAGCAGTACTTC.

The table lists this clonotype with a few counts. This chain links TRBV6-1 with TRBJ1-5; TRBD1 is a possible D gene (5 bases). This CDR3 comprises 13 residues. The ends were cut back, 5 bases at V and 4 bases at J, with 9 bases in the middle. Germline V gives CDR1 MNHNS, CDR2 SASEGT. CDR3 nucleotide sequence: TGTGCCAGCAGTAGGGGACTGAATCAGCCCCAGCATTTT. Translating it yields CASSRGLNQPQHF.

In nucleotides, the CDR3 is TGTGCCAGCAGTACAGACAGGATGTCCTTCTATGGCTACACCTTC. It codes for CASSTDRMSFYGYTF. The chain carries TRBV2 and TRBJ1-2; possibly TRBD1 for D (6 bases). This CDR3 has 15 residues. Deletions cut 5 bases from V and 4 bases from J, with 17 bases between. From germline, CDR1 is SNHLY and CDR2 FYNNEI.

The chain joins TRBV10-1 to TRBJ2-3, with TRBD1 identical over 9 bases. The CDR3 spans 16 residues. Trimming took 4 bases from V and 6 from J; bases not matched to a gene: 11. Germline V gene lookup returns CDR1 WNHNN and CDR2 SYGVQD (reference sequence). CDR3 in amino acids: CASSGNRGPRPDTQYF. The CDR3 DNA is TGCGCCAGCAGTGGAAACAGGGGGCCTCGGCCCGATACGCAGTATTTT.

This chain uses TRBV25-1 with TRBJ1-6; TRBD1 agrees at 9 bases. The length of the CDR3 is 15 residues. Losses at the gene ends were 7 bases for V and 7 bases for J; bases not matched to a gene: 8. The germline V gene has CDR1 MGHDK and CDR2 SYGVNS. In DNA form, the CDR3 reads TGTGCCAGCACCCAGGGACAGGGTAGGAATTCACCCCTCCACTTT. Translated: CASTQGQGRNSPLHF. Based on the CDR3 plus reference TRBV25-1 and TRBJ1-6, the full variable domain is EADIYQTPRYLVIGTGKKITLECSQTMGHDKMYWYQQDPGMELHLIHYSYGVNSTEKGDLSSESTVSRIRTEHFPLTLESARPSHTSQYLCASTQGQGRNSPLHFGNGTRLTVT.

A single count supports this clonotype. The gene calls are TRBV29-1 and TRBJ1-1, with D perhaps TRBD1 (5 bases). Germline values: CDR1 SQVTM, CDR2 ANQGSEA. The CDR3 totals 11 residues. Trimming cost V 4 bases and J 7 bases, with 10 bases left between them. In nucleotides, the CDR3 is TGCAGCGTTGGTTCCGGGGGTGAAGCTTTCTTT. Its translation is CSVGSGGEAFF.

In this sample, this clonotype turned up a few times. This rearrangement joins TRBV21-1 to TRBJ2-2; the table's D call, TRBD1, has no DNA check behind it. TRBV21-1 is termed a pseudogene. CDR3 length: 16 residues. The CDR3: CASSKEVGALTGELFF. In DNA form, the CDR3 reads TGTGCCAGCAGCAAAGAGGTAGGGGCGCTTACCGGGGAGCTGTTTTTT.

The chain uses TRBV7-9 and TRBJ2-7; D perhaps matches TRBD2 (5 bases). CDR1 and CDR2 from the germline V gene are SEHNR and FQNEAQ (reference sequence). The CDR3 runs to 14 residues. V lost 4 bases, J lost 0 bases, and 10 bases lay in between. CDR3 in amino acids: CASSSTRSSYEQYF. CDR3 DNA: TGTGCCAGCAGCTCAACTAGGAGCTCCTACGAGCAGTACTTC.

This sequence joins TRBV7-2 and TRBJ2-7; 7 bases line up with TRBD2. V gave up 1 base and J gave up 0 bases; unmatched junction bases: 6. The CDR3 spans 16 residues. The V gene's germline CDR1 is SGHTA and CDR2 FQGNSA. Here the CDR3 DNA reads TGTGCCAGCAGCTTAGTGGCTAGCGGAAGCTCCTACGAGCAGTACTTC. It yields the protein CASSLVASGSSYEQYF.

This clonotype has a handful of counts. As DNA, the CDR3 is TGTGCCAGCAGTGCGTCGACTAGCCCCTACGAGCAGTACTTC. It translates to CASSASTSPYEQYF. This chain connects TRBV2 to TRBJ2-7; TRBD2 matches 7 bases. This CDR3 has 14 residues. The germline gives CDR1 SNHLY, CDR2 FYNNEI. V lost 4 bases to trimming and J lost 2 bases; unmatched junction nucleotides: 5.

This clonotype has a handful of counts. The chain links TRBV27 to TRBJ1-1; no definite D call. V was shortened by 2 bases and J by 6 bases, with 19 bases between the two germline ends. The germline gives CDR1 MNHEY, CDR2 SMNVEV (reference sequence). The CDR3 spans 16 residues. CDR3 in DNA: TGTGCCAGCAGTTTACGGTTCGGGGTGGCGTTGTCTGAAGCTTTCTTT. It specifies CASSLRFGVALSEAFF.

CDR3 sequence reads: CASTLGGAGELFF. In nucleotides, the CDR3 is TGTGCCAGCACTTTAGGGGGTGCCGGGGAGCTGTTTTTT. The gene calls are TRBV6-1 and TRBJ2-2, with D perhaps TRBD1 (6 bases). Trimming took off 7 bases at V and 6 bases at J, with 12 bases between the two ends. The CDR3 is 13 amino acids. Per germline, CDR1 MNHNS and CDR2 SASEGT.

The chain recombines TRBV7-2 with TRBJ1-1, with D possibly being TRBD1 (6 bases). CDR3 length: 15 residues. V was clipped by 5 bases and J by 4 bases, with 17 bases between them. Germline V gives CDR1 SGHTA, CDR2 FQGNSA. Here the CDR3 DNA reads TGTGCCAGCAGCAGGGAACCTGGACAGAGCACTGAAGCTTTCTTT. Amino acid sequence: CASSREPGQSTEAFF.

This clonotype was found a few times. The rearrangement uses TRBV7-2 and TRBJ2-3; 10 nucleotides match TRBD2. The CDR3 runs 14 residues. V lost 4 bases to trimming and J lost 4 bases; unmatched junction nucleotides: 2. CDR1 is SGHTA and CDR2 is FQGNSA in the germline V gene. Here the CDR3 reads CASSSTSGPDTQYF. The CDR3, as DNA: TGTGCCAGCAGCTCGACTAGCGGGCCAGATACGCAGTATTTT. Using reference TRBV7-2 and TRBJ2-3 for the parts outside the CDR3, the full variable domain is GAGVSQSPSNKVTEKGKDVELRCDPISGHTALYWYRQSLGQGLEFLIYFQGNSAPDKSGLPSDRFSAERTGGSVSTLTIQRTQQEDSAVYLCASSSTSGPDTQYFGPGTRLTVL.

J is TRBJ1-2 and V is TRBV7-2, with 7 bases aligning to TRBD1. V gave up 5 bases and J gave up 8 bases; unmatched junction bases: 11. CDR1 is SGHTA and CDR2 is FQGNSA in the germline V gene. This CDR3 has 14 amino acids. CDR3 loop: CASSDRALVRGYTF. The CDR3 DNA reads as TGTGCCAGCAGCGACAGGGCGTTGGTACGGGGCTACACCTTC.

The rearrangement uses TRBV18 and TRBJ1-2; no reliable D call. The CDR3 sequence is 13 residues long. The germline gives CDR1 KGHSH, CDR2 LQKENI. Trimming took 6 bases from V and 7 from J, leaving 15 bases between them. The CDR3 loop reads CASSGGPQFGYTF. For the CDR3, the DNA is TGTGCCAGCTCGGGCGGGCCCCAGTTTGGCTACACCTTC.

The chain uses TRBV28 and TRBJ2-7, with 9 bases that match TRBD1. V lost 6 bases, J lost 3 bases, and 12 bases stayed unmatched. The CDR3 is 16 amino acids. Germline lookup yields CDR1 MDHEN and CDR2 SYDVKM. CDR3: CASRASLGTGFYEQYF. The CDR3 nucleotides read TGTGCCAGCAGGGCCTCTTTGGGGACAGGGTTCTACGAGCAGTACTTC.

The chain employs TRBV4-2 and TRBJ2-7; D remains ambiguous. The V and J ends lost 3 bases and 3 bases respectively, with 12 bases between them. The length of the CDR3 is 14 residues. Looked up from germline, CDR1 is LGHNA and CDR2 is YNFKEQ. In DNA form, the CDR3 reads TGTGCCAGCAGCCAGGGGTTAGATAACTACGAGCAGTACTTC. Amino acid sequence: CASSQGLDNYEQYF.

This clonotype was counted a few times. The chain combines TRBV27 with TRBJ2-7, with D perhaps TRBD1 (5 bases). This CDR3 is 16 amino acids long. The germline V gene encodes CDR1 MNHEY and CDR2 SMNVEV (reference sequence). Trimming removed 6 bases from V and 0 bases from J, with 18 bases in between. In nucleotides, the CDR3 is TGTGCCAGCAGCCCATCTGCAAGACAGAGCTCCTACGAGCAGTACTTC. This translates into CASSPSARQSSYEQYF.

V and J are TRBV4-2 and TRBJ1-4; 9 nucleotides match TRBD1. Losses at the gene ends were 3 bases for V and 6 bases for J; bases not matched to a gene: 2. Germline V gene lookup returns CDR1 LGHNA and CDR2 YNFKEQ. The CDR3 has 14 residues. CDR3 DNA: TGTGCCAGCAGCCAGGGACAGGGCTATGAAAAACTGTTTTTT. This sequence encodes CASSQGQGYEKLFF.